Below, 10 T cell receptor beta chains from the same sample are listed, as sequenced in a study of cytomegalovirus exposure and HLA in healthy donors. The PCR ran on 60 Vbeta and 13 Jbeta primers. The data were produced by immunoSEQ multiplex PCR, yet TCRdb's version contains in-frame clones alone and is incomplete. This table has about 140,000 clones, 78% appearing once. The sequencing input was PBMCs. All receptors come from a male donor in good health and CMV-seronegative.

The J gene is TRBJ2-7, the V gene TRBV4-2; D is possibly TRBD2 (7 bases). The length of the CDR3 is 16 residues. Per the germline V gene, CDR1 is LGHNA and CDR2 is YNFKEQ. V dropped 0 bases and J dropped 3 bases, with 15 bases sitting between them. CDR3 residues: CASSQEGRGANYEQYF. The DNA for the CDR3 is TGTGCCAGCAGCCAAGAGGGCCGGGGGGCGAACTACGAGCAGTACTTC.

The CDR3 DNA reads as TGTGCCTGGAGCTTACCCCAAGGACAGGGGGGAAACACCATATATTTT. Protein: CAWSLPQGQGGNTIYF. The chain combines TRBV30 with TRBJ1-3; TRBD1 aligns across 9 bases. This CDR3 has 16 residues. Trimming took 3 bases from V and 4 from J; bases not matched to a gene: 10. The germline V gene has CDR1 GTSNPN and CDR2 SVGIG (reference sequence). Full variable domain (missing parts from reference TRBV30 and TRBJ1-3): SQTIHQWPATLVQPVGSPLSLECTVEGTSNPNLYWYRQAAGRGLQLLFYSVGIGQISSEVPQNLSASRPQDRQFILSSKKLLLSDSGFYLCAWSLPQGQGGNTIYFGEGSWLTVV.

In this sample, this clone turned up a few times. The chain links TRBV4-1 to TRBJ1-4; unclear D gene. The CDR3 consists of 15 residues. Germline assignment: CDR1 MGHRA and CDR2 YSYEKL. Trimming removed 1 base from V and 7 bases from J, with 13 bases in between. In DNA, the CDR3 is TGCGCCAGCAGCCAAGGTTCGGGAGTGAGTGAAAAACTGTTTTTT. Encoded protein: CASSQGSGVSEKLFF.

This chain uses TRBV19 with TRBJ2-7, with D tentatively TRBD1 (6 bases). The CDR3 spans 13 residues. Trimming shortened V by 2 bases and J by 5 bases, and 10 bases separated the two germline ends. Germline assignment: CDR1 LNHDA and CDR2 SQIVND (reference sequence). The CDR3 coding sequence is TGTGCCAGTAGTATATCCCCAGGGGACGAGCAGTACTTC. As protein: CASSISPGDEQYF.

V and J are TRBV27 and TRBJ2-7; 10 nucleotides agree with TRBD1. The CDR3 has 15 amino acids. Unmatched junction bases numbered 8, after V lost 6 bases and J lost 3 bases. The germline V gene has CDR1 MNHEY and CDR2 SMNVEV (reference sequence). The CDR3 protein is CASRTPGQGFYEQYF. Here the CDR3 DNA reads TGTGCCAGCAGGACGCCGGGACAGGGGTTCTACGAGCAGTACTTC.

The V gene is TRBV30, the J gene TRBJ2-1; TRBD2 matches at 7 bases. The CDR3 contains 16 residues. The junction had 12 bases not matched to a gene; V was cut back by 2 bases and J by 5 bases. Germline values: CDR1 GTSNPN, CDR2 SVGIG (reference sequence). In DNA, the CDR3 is TGTGCCTGGAGTTATGCACTAGGGAGGGGCCACAATGAGCAGTTCTTC. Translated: CAWSYALGRGHNEQFF.

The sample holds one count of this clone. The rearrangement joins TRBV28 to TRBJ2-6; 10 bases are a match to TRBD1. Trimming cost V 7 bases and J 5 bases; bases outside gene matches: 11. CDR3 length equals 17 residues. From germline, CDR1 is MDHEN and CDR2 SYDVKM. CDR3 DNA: TGTGCCAGCACTCTCCGCGACAGGGGGCTAAGGGCCAACGTCCTGACTTTC. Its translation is CASTLRDRGLRANVLTF.

Written as DNA, the CDR3 is TGTGCCAGTCCGATGAGAACTGAAGCTTTCTTT. This gives the protein CASPMRTEAFF. V is TRBV19 and J is TRBJ1-1; D is unresolved. In germline, CDR1 is LNHDA, CDR2 SQIVND (reference sequence). The CDR3 is 11 residues long. The germline V and J ends were trimmed by 8 bases and 5 bases, with 9 bases remaining between them.

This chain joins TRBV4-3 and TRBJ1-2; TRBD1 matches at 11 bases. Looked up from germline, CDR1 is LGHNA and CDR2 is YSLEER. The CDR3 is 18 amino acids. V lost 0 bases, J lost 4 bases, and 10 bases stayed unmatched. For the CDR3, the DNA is TGCGCCAGCAGCCAAGATCCAGGACAGGGGGCGTACGGCTATGGCTACACCTTC. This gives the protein CASSQDPGQGAYGYGYTF.

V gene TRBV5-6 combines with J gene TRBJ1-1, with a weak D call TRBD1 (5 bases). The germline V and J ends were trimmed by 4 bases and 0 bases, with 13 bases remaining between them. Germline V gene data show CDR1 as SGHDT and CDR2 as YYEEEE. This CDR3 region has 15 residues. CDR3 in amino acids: CASSRAGVMNTEAFF. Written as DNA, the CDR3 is TGTGCCAGCAGCCGTGCGGGGGTGATGAACACTGAAGCTTTCTTT. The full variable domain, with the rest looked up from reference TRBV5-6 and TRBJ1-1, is DAGVTQSPTHLIKTRGQQVTLRCSPKSGHDTVSWYQQALGQGPQFIFQYYEEEERQRGNFPDRFSGHQFPNYSSELNVNALLLGDSALYLCASSRAGVMNTEAFFGQGTRLTVV.